The rows below give T cell receptor beta chains drawn from one sample of a study of graft-versus-host responses after intestinal transplantation. Assay used: immunoSEQ multiplex PCR; TCRdb lists only in-frame clones, some missing. The sample has approximately 28,000 clones, about 85% seen once. Here the sequenced sample was PBMCs, taken about 450 days after intestinal transplantation. Every receptor here comes from a human patient who received an intestinal transplant, so some T cells may come from the graft donor. The CDR3 runs from the conserved cysteine through the conserved F or W. The order of the fields is V gene, D gene, J gene, clone size, CDR3 DNA, CDR3 protein. A D gene is named only where the DNA matches it firmly. Expanded clones are given a class, and other clones once, few, many or no size at all.

>TRBV5-4|.|TRBJ1-3|.
TGTGCCAGCAGCGAGGACCTACAGCGCTCCTCTGGAAACACCATATATTTT
CASSEDLQRSSGNTIYF
>TRBV6-5|TRBD1|TRBJ2-2|.
TGTGCCAGCAGTGGGGGACAGGGGGCCGGGGAGCTGTTTTTT
CASSGGQGAGELFF
>TRBV7-2|.|TRBJ2-7|.
TGTGCCAGCAGGAGGACCACCCAGGAGCAGTACTTC
CASRRTTQEQYF
>TRBV6-1|TRBD2|TRBJ2-5|few
TGTGCCAGCAGAGATAGCGGGGGGCAAGAGACCCAGTACTTC
CASRDSGGQETQYF
>TRBV5-1|.|TRBJ1-1|.
TGCGCCAGCAGCTTGCGTACAGGGCACACTGAAGCTTTCTTT
CASSLRTGHTEAFF
>TRBV28|.|TRBJ2-5|.
TGTGCCAGCAGTTTCCGCCGGGGTCACCGAGGGGAGACCCAGTACTTC
CASSFRRGHRGETQYF
>TRBV18|.|TRBJ1-2|.
TGTGCCAGCTCACCGAACAGCTTTCACTATGGCTACACCTTC
CASSPNSFHYGYTF
>TRBV28|.|TRBJ2-1|.
TGTGCCAGCAGTCCTAGCAAGAAGGTTTACAATGAGCAGTTCTTC
CASSPSKKVYNEQFF
>TRBV5-1|TRBD1|TRBJ2-3|.
TGCGCCAGCAGCTCAGGGGGAAGCACAGATACGCAGTATTTT
CASSSGGSTDTQYF
>TRBV28|.|TRBJ2-7|once
TGTGCCAGCAGTTTAGTAGGTCCCGTGGACTTCCATTACGAGCAGTACTTC
CASSLVGPVDFHYEQYF
>TRBV19|.|TRBJ2-1|.
TGTGCCAGTAGTATACTACTGACAGCACAGGATGAGCAGTTCTTC
CASSILLTAQDEQFF
>TRBV13|.|TRBJ1-1|.
TGTGCCAGCAGCCCTATGGGGACTGAAGCTTTCTTT
CASSPMGTEAFF